The 22 T cell receptor beta chains below were found in one sample sequenced in a study of shared clonotypes between healthy human individuals. The table came from immunoSEQ multiplex PCR; TCRdb's copy has only in-frame clones and leaves some out. Among about 1 million clones listed, around 75% were seen once. Sequencing was carried out using memory CD4+ T cells sorted from blood. Subset in this sample: CD45RA-negative fraction. These receptors all stem from a man younger than 35 in good health.

This chain connects TRBV2 to TRBJ2-2, with 8 bases lining up with TRBD1. V lost 7 bases to trimming and J lost 7 bases; unmatched junction nucleotides: 11. This CDR3 spans 15 amino acids. Germline V gene data show CDR1 as SNHLY and CDR2 as FYNNEI. Written as DNA, the CDR3 is TGTGCCAGCAAGAGGACAGGGTCAGAATACGGGGAGCTGTTTTTT. Translated: CASKRTGSEYGELFF. Supplemented by reference TRBV2 and TRBJ2-2, the full variable domain reads EPEVTQTPSHQVTQMGQEVILRCVPISNHLYFYWYRQILGQKVEFLVSFYNNEISEKSEIFDDQFSVERPDGSNFTLKIRSTKLEDSAMYFCASKRTGSEYGELFFGEGSRLTVL.

The gene calls are TRBV4-1 and TRBJ2-5; D gene unclear. From germline, CDR1 is MGHRA and CDR2 YSYEKL. The germline V and J ends were trimmed by 4 bases and 7 bases, with 16 bases remaining between them. This CDR3 contains 14 residues. The CDR3 sequence is CASSPGGASGTQYF. In DNA form, the CDR3 reads TGCGCCAGCAGCCCGGGTGGAGCCTCTGGGACCCAGTACTTC.

This clone has a count of ten or more. As DNA, the CDR3 is TGTGCCAGCAGACTGGCGGGGTATAATTCACCCCTCCACTTT. Translating gives CASRLAGYNSPLHF. The V and J genes are TRBV7-2 and TRBJ1-6; D is ambiguous. Germline V gene lookup returns CDR1 SGHTA and CDR2 FQGNSA. The CDR3 runs to 14 residues. V dropped 6 bases and J dropped 4 bases, with 10 bases sitting between them. Filled out from reference TRBV7-2 and TRBJ1-6, the complete variable domain reads GAGVSQSPSNKVTEKGKDVELRCDPISGHTALYWYRQSLGQGLEFLIYFQGNSAPDKSGLPSDRFSAERTGGSVSTLTIQRTQQEDSAVYLCASRLAGYNSPLHFGNGTRLTVT.

The chain joins TRBV5-1 to TRBJ1-4; D gene unclear. The CDR3 runs 12 residues. Trimming left V 5 bases short and J 7 bases short, with 9 bases between. Germline values: CDR1 SGHRS, CDR2 YFSETQ. The CDR3 region has the DNA TGCGCCAGCAGGGGCCCCTCTGAAAAACTGTTTTTT. Protein sequence: CASRGPSEKLFF.

In regard to this clone: This may stem from a read error, because a much larger clone lies one nucleotide away. The identical CDR3 is also encoded by other nucleotide sequences in the sample. The gene calls are TRBV1 and TRBJ1-2; the D call of TRBD1 is as the table states it, not checked on the DNA. TRBV1 is given as a pseudogene. The CDR3 spans 15 residues. Written as DNA, the CDR3 is TGCACCAGCAGTCAAGTTGTGTCAGAAAACTATGGCTACACCTTC. Its protein product is CTSSQVVSENYGYTF.

This rearrangement joins TRBV7-9 to TRBJ2-5, with D tentatively TRBD1 (6 bases). This CDR3 has 12 amino acids. The germline gives CDR1 SEHNR, CDR2 FQNEAQ (reference sequence). V was cut by 5 bases and J by 9 bases, with 13 bases left in between. The CDR3, as DNA: TGTGCCAGCAGCCGGGCTGAGGGGGCCCAGTACTTC. Its translation is CASSRAEGAQYF.

This clone was picked up a small number of times. V usage is TRBV11-2 and J usage is TRBJ2-3; D uncertain. Trimming shortened V by 4 bases and J by 5 bases, and 10 bases separated the two germline ends. CDR3 length: 13 residues. CDR1 is SGHAT, CDR2 FQNNGV, per germline. The CDR3 sequence is CASSYDRKDTQYF. The CDR3 DNA follows: TGTGCCAGCAGCTATGACCGAAAAGATACGCAGTATTTT.

This chain links TRBV10-2 with TRBJ2-3, with 8 bases identical to TRBD2. V lost 3 bases, J lost 2 bases, and 4 bases stayed unmatched. Germline V lookup: CDR1 WSHSY, CDR2 SAAADI. CDR3 length: 15 amino acids. The CDR3 reads CASSEDSGDTDTQYF. DNA for the CDR3: TGCGCCAGCAGTGAAGATAGCGGGGACACAGATACGCAGTATTTT.

The chain joins TRBV6-6 to TRBJ1-1; D gene ambiguous. The V gene's germline CDR1 is MNHNY and CDR2 SVGAGI (reference sequence). V was trimmed by 2 bases and J by 3 bases, leaving 10 bases between them. This CDR3 is 14 amino acids long. For the CDR3, the DNA is TGTGCCAGCAGTTACGTAGGCCGAGACACTGAAGCTTTCTTT. Protein: CASSYVGRDTEAFF.

CDR3 protein: CASSLGEATGELFF. The CDR3 nucleotides read TGTGCCAGCAGCCTCGGGGAGGCCACCGGGGAGCTGTTTTTT. This chain uses TRBV4-2 with TRBJ2-2; possibly TRBD2 for D (6 bases). The ends were cut back, 4 bases at V and 4 bases at J, with 10 bases in the middle. Germline CDR1 LGHNA, CDR2 YNFKEQ. The CDR3 contains 14 residues.

The DNA of the CDR3 is TGTGCCTGGAGTCTACAGGGAGGCTCACCCCTCCACTTT. Its translation is CAWSLQGGSPLHF. The rearrangement uses TRBV30 and TRBJ1-6, with TRBD1 as a possible D gene (6 bases). The V end was cut by 2 bases, the J end by 10 bases, with 12 bases between. Germline CDR1 is GTSNPN and CDR2 is SVGIG (reference sequence). This CDR3 is built from 13 residues.

V is TRBV2 and J is TRBJ2-7; 13 positions agree with TRBD2. CDR3 length: 16 residues. J was trimmed by 3 bases and V by 6 bases; bases with no gene match: 8. The germline gives CDR1 SNHLY, CDR2 FYNNEI. This CDR3 reads CASSQRGLAGNYEQYF. CDR3 bases: TGTGCCAGCAGCCAAAGGGGACTAGCGGGGAACTACGAGCAGTACTTC.

This rearrangement joins TRBV5-1 to TRBJ2-7; D gene uncertain. V was clipped by 0 bases and J by 2 bases, with 9 bases between them. Looked up from germline, CDR1 is SGHRS and CDR2 is YFSETQ. This CDR3 comprises 14 residues. The CDR3 region is CASSLDSKTYEQYF. The CDR3 DNA follows: TGCGCCAGCAGCTTGGACAGTAAAACCTACGAGCAGTACTTC.

This chain joins TRBV5-1 and TRBJ2-5; tentative D call: TRBD1 (5 bases). The CDR3 consists of 14 residues. Germline values: CDR1 SGHRS, CDR2 YFSETQ. Trimming removed 6 bases from V and 3 bases from J, with 15 bases in between. The CDR3 spells CASTATQGKETQYF. For the CDR3, the DNA is TGCGCCAGCACCGCGACGCAGGGTAAAGAGACCCAGTACTTC.

The gene calls are TRBV11-3 and TRBJ2-2, with 9 positions matching TRBD2. V lost 5 bases to trimming and J lost 5 bases; unmatched junction nucleotides: 3. Germline values: CDR1 SGHNT, CDR2 YENEEA. The CDR3 runs 14 residues. Here the CDR3 DNA reads TGTGCCAGCAGCGTTAGCGGGGGTACCGGGGAGCTGTTTTTT. It codes for CASSVSGGTGELFF.

This clone was seen just once. Within the sample, other DNA sequences also encode this same CDR3. This chain joins TRBV20-1 and TRBJ2-3; D not resolved. Trimming shortened V by 6 bases and J by 3 bases, and 4 bases separated the two germline ends. The CDR3 is made up of 10 amino acids. In germline, CDR1 is DFQATT, CDR2 SNEGSKA (reference sequence). DNA for the CDR3: TGCAGTGCCCGTACAGATACGCAGTATTTT. Its protein is CSARTDTQYF.

The CDR3 DNA sequence: TGTGCCAGCAGTCGTACCCCCGGGTTTGGTGGAGAGACCCAGTACTTC. This codes for CASSRTPGFGGETQYF. This chain uses TRBV27 with TRBJ2-5; D is unresolved. CDR3 length: 16 residues. Germline V CDR1 and CDR2: MNHEY, SMNVEV (reference sequence). Trimming removed 5 bases at V and 4 bases at J, with 20 bases between.

This clone occurred a few times. V usage is TRBV6-1 and J usage is TRBJ2-1; TRBD1 matches at 11 bases. Trimming removed 1 base from V and 7 bases from J; junction bases left unmatched: 9. This CDR3 contains 17 residues. CDR1 and CDR2 (germline): MNHNS, SASEGT. As DNA, the CDR3 is TGTGCCAGCAGTGAAGAAAAAGGACAGGGGGCTGGGAATGAGCAGTTCTTC. It yields the protein CASSEEKGQGAGNEQFF.

This clone turned up a few times. The gene calls are TRBV6-1 and TRBJ1-2, with a weak D call TRBD1 (5 bases). The CDR3 spans 13 residues. V gave up 2 bases and J gave up 7 bases, with 11 bases separating them. The V gene's germline CDR1 is MNHNS and CDR2 SASEGT. CDR3 sequence: CASSESGGRGYTF. The CDR3 DNA reads TGTGCCAGCAGTGAATCCGGGGGACGTGGCTACACCTTC.

The CDR3 bases are TGCGCCAGCAGCTTGTCCGGGACAGGGGTTTCACCCCTCCACTTT. This gives the protein CASSLSGTGVSPLHF. This rearrangement joins TRBV5-1 to TRBJ1-6, with 10 bases matching TRBD1. This CDR3 contains 15 residues. Germline V lookup: CDR1 SGHRS, CDR2 YFSETQ. Trimming at V came to 1 base and at J to 9 bases, leaving 4 bases not matched to a gene.

The chain combines TRBV6-4 with TRBJ1-2; D is unresolved. The V end was cut by 5 bases, the J end by 6 bases, with 13 bases between. Germline CDR1 and CDR2: MRHNA and SNTAGT. The CDR3 runs to 13 residues. The CDR3 loop reads CASSSQLGNGYTF. The DNA of the CDR3 is TGTGCCAGCAGTTCCCAACTGGGAAATGGCTACACCTTC.

The chain links TRBV5-1 to TRBJ1-2, with D possibly TRBD1 on 5 matching bases. The germline CDR1 and CDR2 sequences are SGHRS and YFSETQ. Trimming removed 1 base from V and 0 bases from J, with 13 bases in between. This CDR3 is 16 amino acids long. The CDR3 DNA reads TGCGCCAGCAGCTTGCAGGGCGGAAACACTAACTATGGCTACACCTTC. This gives the protein CASSLQGGNTNYGYTF. Filled out from reference TRBV5-1 and TRBJ1-2, the complete variable domain reads KAGVTQTPRYLIKTRGQQVTLSCSPISGHRSVSWYQQTPGQGLQFLFEYFSETQRNKGNFPGRFSGRQFSNSRSEMNVSTLELGDSALYLCASSLQGGNTNYGYTFGSGTRLTVV.